Listed below are T cell receptor beta chains from one sample, sequenced in a study of blood T cell repertoires in COVID-19. Data came from immunoSEQ multiplex PCR; TCRdb stores just in-frame clones and leaves some out. The table includes 200,000 or so clones, approximately 88% detected once. The material sequenced was peripheral blood. All receptors come from a man aged 55-75 years who had recovered from COVID-19. Both conserved end residues are part of each CDR3. A D gene is named only where the DNA matches it firmly. The size field is filled for only some rows; it gives once, few, many or a size class.

len	v_gene	d_gene	abundance	j_gene	CDR3nt	CDR3aa
19	TRBV7-2	TRBD2	.	TRBJ2-5	TGTGCCAGCAGCATAGTCGCCATTTGGACTAGCGGGAGGCAAGAGACCCAGTACTTC	CASSIVAIWTSGRQETQYF
14	TRBV7-3	.	.	TRBJ1-2	TGTGCCAGCAGCCCATCCCCCTACAACTATGGCTACACCTTC	CASSPSPYNYGYTF
15	TRBV19	TRBD1	.	TRBJ2-2	TGTGCCAGTAGACCGGGACAGGTGAACACCGGGGAGCTGTTTTTT	CASRPGQVNTGELFF
12	TRBV2	.	.	TRBJ2-1	TGTGCCAGCAGGTACGGGAACAATGAGCAGTTCTTC	CASRYGNNEQFF
15	TRBV7-6	TRBD1	.	TRBJ1-3	TGTGCCAGCAGCGGTCGGGACAGCCAAAGGAACACCATATATTTT	CASSGRDSQRNTIYF
16	TRBV10-3	TRBD2	.	TRBJ2-1	TGTGCCATCAGTGAGCTGACTAGCCGCCCCTTCAATGAGCAGTTCTTC	CAISELTSRPFNEQFF
16	TRBV2	.	.	TRBJ2-4	TGTGCCAGCAGTTTGACAGGGAGGTCGGCCAAAAACATTCAGTACTTC	CASSLTGRSAKNIQYF
12	TRBV6-6	TRBD1	.	TRBJ1-5	TGTGCCAGCAGTTATGGGACCGGGACAGGGGGTTTT	CASSYGTGTGGF
15	TRBV30	TRBD2	.	TRBJ2-3	TGTGCCGGAATACTAGCGGAGGGTAGCACAGATACGCAGTATTTT	CAGILAEGSTDTQYF
17	TRBV28	TRBD1	once	TRBJ2-7	TGTGCCAGCAGTTCAACTCGGGACAGGGGGAATTCCTACGAGCAGTACTTC	CASSSTRDRGNSYEQYF